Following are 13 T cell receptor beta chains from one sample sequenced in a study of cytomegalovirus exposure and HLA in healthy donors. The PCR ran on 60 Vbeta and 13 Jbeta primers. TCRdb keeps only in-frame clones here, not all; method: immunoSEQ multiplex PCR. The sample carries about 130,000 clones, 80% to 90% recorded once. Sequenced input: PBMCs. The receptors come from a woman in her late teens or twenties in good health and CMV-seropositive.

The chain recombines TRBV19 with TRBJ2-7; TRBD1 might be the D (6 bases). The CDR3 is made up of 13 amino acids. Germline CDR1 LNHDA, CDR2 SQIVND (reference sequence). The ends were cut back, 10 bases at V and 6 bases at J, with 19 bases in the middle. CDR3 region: CATSGQGPCEQYF. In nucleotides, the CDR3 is TGTGCCACCTCGGGGCAGGGGCCTTGCGAGCAGTACTTC.

CDR3 amino acids: CASTLADLYNEQFF. CDR3 bases: TGCGCCAGTACATTAGCGGACCTGTACAATGAGCAGTTCTTC. The V call is TRBV5-1, the J call TRBJ2-1; a weak D match, TRBD2 (6 bases). The ends were cut back, 8 bases at V and 4 bases at J, with 16 bases in the middle. CDR1 and CDR2 from the germline V gene are SGHRS and YFSETQ. CDR3 length equals 14 residues.

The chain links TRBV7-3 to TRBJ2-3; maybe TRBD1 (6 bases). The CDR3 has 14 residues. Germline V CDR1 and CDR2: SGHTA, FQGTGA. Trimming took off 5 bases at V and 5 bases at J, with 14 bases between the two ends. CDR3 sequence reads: CASSLDRSIDTQYF. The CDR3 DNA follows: TGTGCCAGCAGCCTCGACAGGTCTATAGATACGCAGTATTTT.

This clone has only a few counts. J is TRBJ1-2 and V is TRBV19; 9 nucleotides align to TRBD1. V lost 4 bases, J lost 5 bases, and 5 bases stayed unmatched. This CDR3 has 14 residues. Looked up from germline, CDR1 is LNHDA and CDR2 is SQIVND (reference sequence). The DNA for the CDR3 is TGTGCCAGTAGTACAGAGACAGGGGGGTATGGCTACACCTTC. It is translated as CASSTETGGYGYTF.

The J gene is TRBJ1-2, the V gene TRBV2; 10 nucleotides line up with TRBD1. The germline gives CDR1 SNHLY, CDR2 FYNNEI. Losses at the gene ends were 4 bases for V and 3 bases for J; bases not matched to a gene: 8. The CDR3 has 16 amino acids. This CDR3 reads CASSGSRDRGDYGYTF. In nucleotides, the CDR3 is TGTGCCAGCAGTGGAAGTCGGGACAGGGGAGACTATGGCTACACCTTC.

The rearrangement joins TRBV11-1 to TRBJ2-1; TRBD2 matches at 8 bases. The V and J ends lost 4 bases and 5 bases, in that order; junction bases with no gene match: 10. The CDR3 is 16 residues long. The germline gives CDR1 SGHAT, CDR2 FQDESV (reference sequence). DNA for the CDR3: TGTGCCAGCAGCTCCCCGTCGGGGGGGAGGGACAATGAGCAGTTCTTC. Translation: CASSSPSGGRDNEQFF.

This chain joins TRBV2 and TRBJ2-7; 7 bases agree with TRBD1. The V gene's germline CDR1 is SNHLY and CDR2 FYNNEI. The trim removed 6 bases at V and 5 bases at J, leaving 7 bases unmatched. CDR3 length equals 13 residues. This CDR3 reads CASRTGQINEQYF. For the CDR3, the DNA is TGTGCCAGCAGGACGGGACAGATCAACGAGCAGTACTTC.

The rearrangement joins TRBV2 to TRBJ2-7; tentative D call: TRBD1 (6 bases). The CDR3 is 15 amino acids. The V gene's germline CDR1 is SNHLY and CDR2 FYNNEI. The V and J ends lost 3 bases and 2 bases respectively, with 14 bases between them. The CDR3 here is CASSDRMDRPYEQYF. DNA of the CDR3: TGTGCCAGCAGTGACCGGATGGACAGACCCTACGAGCAGTACTTC.

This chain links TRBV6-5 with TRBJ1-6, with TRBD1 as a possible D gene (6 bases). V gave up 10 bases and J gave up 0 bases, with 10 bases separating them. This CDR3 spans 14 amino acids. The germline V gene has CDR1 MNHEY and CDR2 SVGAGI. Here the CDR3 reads CATQGGSYNSPLHF. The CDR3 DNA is TGTGCCACCCAAGGGGGCTCCTATAATTCACCCCTCCACTTT.

CDR3 in DNA: TGTGCCAGCAGCCGACAAACGAACACCGGGGAGCTGTTTTTT. Translated, it gives CASSRQTNTGELFF. The chain links TRBV11-2 to TRBJ2-2; D is unclear. The germline CDR1 and CDR2 sequences are SGHAT and FQNNGV. V was pared by 5 bases and J by 0 bases, with 7 bases between. The CDR3 length is 14 residues. Based on the CDR3 plus reference TRBV11-2 and TRBJ2-2, the full variable domain is EAGVAQSPRYKIIEKRQSVAFWCNPISGHATLYWYQQILGQGPKLLIQFQNNGVVDDSQLPKDRFSAERLKGVDSTLKIQPAKLEDSAVYLCASSRQTNTGELFFGEGSRLTVL.

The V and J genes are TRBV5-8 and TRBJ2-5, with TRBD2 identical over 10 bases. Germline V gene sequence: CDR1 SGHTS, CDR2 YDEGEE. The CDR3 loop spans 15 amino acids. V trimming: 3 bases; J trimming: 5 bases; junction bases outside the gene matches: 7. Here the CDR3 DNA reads TGTGCCAGCAGCTCCGCCTTAGCGGGGGGCGAGACCCAGTACTTC. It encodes CASSSALAGGETQYF.

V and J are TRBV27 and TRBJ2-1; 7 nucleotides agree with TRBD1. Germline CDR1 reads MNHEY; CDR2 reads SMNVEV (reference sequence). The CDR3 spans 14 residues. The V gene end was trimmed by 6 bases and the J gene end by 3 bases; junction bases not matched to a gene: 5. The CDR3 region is CASRGDSSYNEQFF. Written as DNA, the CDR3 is TGTGCCAGCAGAGGGGACAGCAGCTACAATGAGCAGTTCTTC.

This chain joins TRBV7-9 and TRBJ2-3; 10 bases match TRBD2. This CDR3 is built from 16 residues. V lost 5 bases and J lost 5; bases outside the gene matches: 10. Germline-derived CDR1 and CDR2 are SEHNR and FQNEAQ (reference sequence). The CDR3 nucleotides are TGTGCCAGCAGCCCCGGGACTAGCGTCCCCCAAGATACGCAGTATTTT. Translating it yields CASSPGTSVPQDTQYF.